This T cell receptor beta chain came from a study of T cell changes during pregnancy in multiple sclerosis. TCRdb's copy holds only in-frame clones and misses some; the assay was immunoSEQ multiplex PCR. Here the sample spans tens of thousands of clones, roughly nine tenths being singletons. Germline CDR1 reads SGHDN; CDR2 reads FVKESK. V gave up 1 base and J gave up 3 bases; unmatched junction bases: 2. CDR3 length equals 15 residues. This receptor was obtained from a female donor with multiple sclerosis, enrolled in a pregnancy study. The starting material was CD4+ T cells from peripheral blood mononuclear cells, obtained in the first trimester of pregnancy. The chain combines TRBV14 with TRBJ1-3; 8 bases are shared with TRBD1. CDR3 residues: CASSQGTGYGNTIYF. The DNA for the CDR3 is TGTGCCAGCAGCCAAGGGACAGGGTATGGAAACACCATATATTTT.